One and the same sample provided the 20 T cell receptor beta chains below, sequenced in a study of cytomegalovirus exposure and HLA in healthy donors. The assay was immunoSEQ multiplex PCR, and TCRdb's table has in-frame clones only and misses some. This table holds 55,000 to 75,000 clones, approximately 95% found once. Input material: PBMCs. Receptors were obtained from a woman aged 18-35 years in good health and CMV-seropositive.

The chain has TRBV6-6 and TRBJ1-5; D call uncertain. V gave up 7 bases and J gave up 3 bases, with 19 bases separating them. The CDR3 is 16 amino acids. Per the germline V gene, CDR1 is MNHNY and CDR2 is SVGAGI (reference sequence). DNA of the CDR3: TGTGCCAGCACCCTTAAAACGGGTTATGTCAATCAGCCCCAGCATTTT. Residues: CASTLKTGYVNQPQHF.

The V and J genes are TRBV18 and TRBJ2-7; perhaps TRBD1 as D (5 bases). Germline-derived CDR1 and CDR2 are KGHSH and LQKENI. The V gene lost 5 bases and the J gene lost 6 bases, with 17 bases spanning the gap. The CDR3 length is 14 residues. CDR3 DNA: TGTGCCAGCTCATACCAGGGTAGTGAGCGCGAGCAGTACTTC. Its translation is CASSYQGSEREQYF.

The V and J genes are TRBV7-9 and TRBJ2-1; 7 positions agree with TRBD1. Germline assignment: CDR1 SEHNR and CDR2 FQNEAQ (reference sequence). V lost 5 bases to trimming and J lost 7 bases; unmatched junction nucleotides: 8. The CDR3 length is 14 residues. The CDR3 DNA reads TGTGCCAGCAGCCAGGGGGTGGGCAAGAATGAGCAGTTCTTC. It is translated as CASSQGVGKNEQFF.

J is TRBJ1-5 and V is TRBV6-6, with 11 positions matching TRBD1. CDR1 is MNHNY and CDR2 is SVGAGI in the germline V gene (reference sequence). This CDR3 contains 15 residues. V was clipped by 5 bases and J by 2 bases; unmatched bases: 2. The CDR3 loop is CASSRTGGGNQPQHF. CDR3 bases: TGTGCCAGCAGTAGGACAGGGGGCGGCAATCAGCCCCAGCATTTT.

The rearrangement joins TRBV4-3 to TRBJ2-1; TRBD1 aligns across 11 bases. Germline CDR1 is LGHNA and CDR2 is YSLEER. The length of the CDR3 is 17 residues. The junction had 8 bases not matched to a gene; V was cut back by 0 bases and J by 7 bases. Here the CDR3 reads CASSQDRLDRGLNEQFF. In nucleotides, the CDR3 is TGCGCCAGCAGCCAAGATAGGCTGGACAGGGGGCTTAATGAGCAGTTCTTC.

This chain links TRBV20-1 with TRBJ2-1; D remains unclear. The CDR3 runs to 11 residues. Germline V CDR1 and CDR2: DFQATT, SNEGSKA (reference sequence). V lost 5 bases and J 8 bases, leaving 10 bases between the germline ends. The CDR3 here is CSASPPDEQFF. The CDR3 DNA sequence: TGCAGTGCTTCTCCCCCAGATGAGCAGTTCTTC.

V and J are TRBV28 and TRBJ2-7; 7 bases fit TRBD1. This CDR3 has 16 residues. Germline trimming cut 7 bases from V and 3 bases from J; bases unmatched to any gene: 15. The germline gives CDR1 MDHEN, CDR2 SYDVKM. The CDR3 here is CASTTGVSRGLYEQYF. DNA of the CDR3: TGTGCCAGCACCACAGGGGTCTCCCGAGGACTCTACGAGCAGTACTTC.

DNA for the CDR3: TGTGCCTGGAGCCCCCTCAGGGGGTCGGGGGAGACCCAGTACTTC. Translation: CAWSPLRGSGETQYF. The V call is TRBV30, the J call TRBJ2-5, with TRBD1 matching 7 bases. Germline V gene lookup returns CDR1 GTSNPN and CDR2 SVGIG (reference sequence). Losses at the gene ends were 3 bases for V and 5 bases for J; bases not matched to a gene: 12. The CDR3 runs 15 residues.

The V call is TRBV9, the J call TRBJ2-3; TRBD2 is a possible D gene (6 bases). This CDR3 contains 17 residues. Germline V gives CDR1 SGDLS, CDR2 YYNGEE. The V end lost 0 bases, the J end lost 0 bases, and 14 bases lay between the germline ends. The DNA of the CDR3 is TGTGCCAGCAGCGTAGGGCGTGCAGCGGGTAGCACAGATACGCAGTATTTT. It yields the protein CASSVGRAAGSTDTQYF. Filled out from reference TRBV9 and TRBJ2-3, the complete variable domain reads DSGVTQTPKHLITATGQRVTLRCSPRSGDLSVYWYQQSLDQGLQFLIQYYNGEERAKGNILERFSAQQFPDLHSELNLSSLELGDSALYFCASSVGRAAGSTDTQYFGPGTRLTVL.

V and J are TRBV5-1 and TRBJ2-1, with D perhaps matching TRBD2 (5 bases). The CDR3 totals 12 residues. Per germline, CDR1 SGHRS and CDR2 YFSETQ. Trimming cost V 3 bases and J 9 bases, with 10 bases left between them. Here the CDR3 DNA reads TGCGCCAGCAGCTCGAGGGTGGGTGAGCAGTTCTTC. Translated, it gives CASSSRVGEQFF.

This clone came up a few times. The V gene is TRBV6-1, the J gene TRBJ2-1; TRBD1 might be the D (6 bases). This CDR3 region has 15 residues. The germline CDR1 and CDR2 sequences are MNHNS and SASEGT. Deletions cut 4 bases from V and 9 bases from J, with 19 bases between. The DNA of the CDR3 is TGTGCCAGCAGTGGGTTCCCTAACAGGGCGGGTGAGCAGTTCTTC. It is translated as CASSGFPNRAGEQFF.

The V and J genes are TRBV18 and TRBJ1-2; D perhaps matches TRBD1 (6 bases). Trimming shortened V by 6 bases and J by 6 bases, and 14 bases separated the two germline ends. Germline V gene data show CDR1 as KGHSH and CDR2 as LQKENI. The CDR3 extends over 13 amino acids. The CDR3 DNA follows: TGTGCCAGCTCTCCAGGATCAGGGGATGGCTACACCTTC. It specifies CASSPGSGDGYTF.

This chain connects TRBV6-1 to TRBJ1-5; D ambiguous. Germline CDR1 MNHNS, CDR2 SASEGT. V dropped 8 bases and J dropped 9 bases, with 20 bases sitting between them. The CDR3 runs to 14 residues. The CDR3 loop reads CASALNPGEWPQHF. In DNA, the CDR3 is TGTGCCAGCGCCCTAAACCCAGGCGAATGGCCCCAGCATTTT.

The chain joins TRBV4-1 to TRBJ2-7; D unresolved. Trimming pared 1 base from V and 2 bases from J, leaving 12 bases between. The CDR3 is made up of 15 amino acids. Per germline, CDR1 MGHRA and CDR2 YSYEKL. The CDR3 DNA sequence: TGCGCCAGCAGCCAAGTGTTGGGCAATACCTACGAGCAGTACTTC. This translates into CASSQVLGNTYEQYF.

The V and J genes are TRBV9 and TRBJ2-3, with D perhaps matching TRBD1 (6 bases). With 0 bases removed from V and 1 base from J, the gap between germline ends came to 6 bases. CDR1 is SGDLS, CDR2 YYNGEE, per germline. This CDR3 spans 14 amino acids. CDR3 region: CASSVGGRTDTQYF. The CDR3 DNA reads TGTGCCAGCAGCGTAGGGGGGCGCACAGATACGCAGTATTTT.

The genes are TRBV4-2 and TRBJ1-4; TRBD1 agrees at 7 bases. CDR1 and CDR2 (germline): LGHNA, YNFKEQ. This CDR3 region has 17 residues. Losses at the gene ends were 0 bases for V and 8 bases for J; bases not matched to a gene: 12. The CDR3 sequence: CASSQEGPGTETEKLFF. CDR3 DNA: TGTGCCAGCAGCCAAGAGGGGCCCGGGACAGAAACGGAAAAACTGTTTTTT.

Remarks on this clone: An end of the junction does not agree with germline; a read error may underlie this. The chain is built from TRBV27 and TRBJ1-6; D not certain. Germline values: CDR1 MNHEY, CDR2 SMNVEV (reference sequence). The CDR3 spans 14 residues. CDR3: CASSLSALNSPLHF. The CDR3 DNA reads as TGTGCCAGCAGCTTATCGGCTCTCAATTCACCCCTCCACTTT.

The chain links TRBV30 to TRBJ2-2; tentative D call: TRBD1 (5 bases). With 3 bases removed from V and 5 bases from J, the gap between germline ends came to 7 bases. The length of the CDR3 is 12 residues. Per germline, CDR1 GTSNPN and CDR2 SVGIG (reference sequence). DNA for the CDR3: TGTGCCTGGAGGGGGCTTACCGGGGAGCTGTTTTTT. Amino acid sequence: CAWRGLTGELFF.

The DNA for the CDR3 is TGTGCCAGCAGCCCGTTGTCGGGACTAGCGGGAGGAGAGACCCAGTACTTC. Its translation: CASSPLSGLAGGETQYF. This chain uses TRBV9 with TRBJ2-5, with 15 bases lining up with TRBD2. CDR1 and CDR2 (germline): SGDLS, YYNGEE. The CDR3 is 17 residues long. V lost 4 bases and J lost 4; bases outside the gene matches: 8.

This clone came up once. The V and J genes are TRBV16 and TRBJ1-1; perhaps TRBD1 as D (5 bases). Trimming took 4 bases from V and 2 from J, leaving 14 bases between them. CDR3 length equals 15 residues. The germline V gene has CDR1 KGHSY and CDR2 FQNENV. The CDR3: CASSPTRAENTEAFF. In DNA, the CDR3 is TGTGCCAGCAGCCCCACCAGGGCGGAAAACACTGAAGCTTTCTTT.